This paragraph covers one T cell receptor (beta chain) sequence. TCRdb's copy holds only in-frame clones and misses some; the assay was immunoSEQ multiplex PCR. The sample carries about 170,000 clones, about 86% recorded once. These data originate in a study of blood T cell repertoires in COVID-19. Study as a whole: Sites across the United States, Italy and Spain contributed samples from acute and convalescent COVID-19. In each case, the material was cDNA or gDNA derived from T cells, B-cell-depleted T cells, or PBMCs.

From germline, CDR1 is SGHTS and CDR2 YDEGEE. CDR3 length equals 11 residues. Trimming pared 7 bases from V and 6 bases from J, leaving 10 bases between. Sequenced material: peripheral blood. J is TRBJ1-1 and V is TRBV5-8; D may be TRBD1 (5 bases). The sequence came from an older woman who had recovered from COVID-19. This chain's CDR3 is CASLRGAEAFF. The CDR3, as DNA: TGTGCCAGCCTCCGGGGGGCTGAAGCTTTCTTT.